This T cell receptor (beta chain) was documented in a study of T cell responses to AZD1222 COVID-19 vaccine. The analysis combined second doses at about 4 or about 12 weeks. A single count supports this clone. Antigen specificity is unknown. Findings and caveats of the study: Donors skewed white British and female; clonal diversity was possibly underestimated. Repertoire samples came only from after the peak T cell response.

Repertoires were generated with immunoSEQ multiplex PCR, while TCRdb's copy carries only in-frame clones and drops some. The table includes around 140,000 clones, around 91% detected once. V dropped 0 bases and J dropped 5 bases, with 19 bases sitting between them. This CDR3 has 17 amino acids. Germline V gives CDR1 MGHRA, CDR2 YSYEKL. The material was peripheral blood, obtained 28 days after the second AZD1222 dose. J is TRBJ1-2 and V is TRBV4-1, with D unclear. This clonotype was sampled from an adult who received the AZD1222 COVID-19 vaccine. The CDR3 DNA reads as TGCGCCAGCAGCCAAGATTTAAGGCTTGCAGCCACTTATGGCTACACCTTC. Protein: CASSQDLRLAATYGYTF.